The entry below gives a single T cell receptor beta chain sequence along with its context. Its antigen is unidentified. Sequencing libraries made from TCR beta cDNA carried unique molecular identifiers. T cells, about 0.9 to 11 million of them, yielded a few hundred thousand cDNA molecules. TCRdb reanalysed the PCR reads using MiXCR and keeps one entry per CDR3 protein. The sample records over 300,000 distinct CDR3 sequences, 30% to 45% being singletons. V lost 5 bases, J lost 1 base, and 15 bases lay in between. The CDR3 consists of 14 residues. Germline V lookup: CDR1 DFQATT, CDR2 SNEGSKA (reference sequence). The sample comes from a study of post-analysis software for immune sequencing data. Study as a whole: The patients showed relapsing-remitting, secondary progressive and progressive-relapsing multiple sclerosis courses. The study's findings and limits: Comparison with controls showed significantly lower normalized Chao1 diversity in multiple sclerosis patients. Strong co-clustering by F measure was seen for same-batch samples. The study found TRBV5-6, TRBV5-1 and TRBV20-1 among 5 or 6 TRBV segments more frequent in patients than controls.

Sequencing input: blood. This receptor was taken from a girl aged 10 to 17 with multiple sclerosis. The chain links TRBV20-1 to TRBJ2-7, with D possibly being TRBD1 (5 bases). In DNA form, the CDR3 reads TGCAGTGCTTGTCCAGGGCTAGGGTCCTACGAGCAGTACTTC. The encoded protein is CSACPGLGSYEQYF.